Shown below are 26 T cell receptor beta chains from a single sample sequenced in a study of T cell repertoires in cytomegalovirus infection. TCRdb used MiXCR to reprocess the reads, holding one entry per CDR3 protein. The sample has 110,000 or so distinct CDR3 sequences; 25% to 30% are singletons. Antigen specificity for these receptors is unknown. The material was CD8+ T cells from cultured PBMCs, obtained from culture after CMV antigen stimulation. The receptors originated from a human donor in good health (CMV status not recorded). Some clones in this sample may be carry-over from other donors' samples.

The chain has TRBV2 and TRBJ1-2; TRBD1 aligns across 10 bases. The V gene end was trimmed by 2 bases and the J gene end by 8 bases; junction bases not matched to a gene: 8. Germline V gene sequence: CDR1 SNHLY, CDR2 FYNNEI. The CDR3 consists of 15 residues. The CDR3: CASSERGTGEYGYTF. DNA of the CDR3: TGTGCCAGCAGTGAAAGGGGGACAGGGGAATACGGCTACACCTTC.

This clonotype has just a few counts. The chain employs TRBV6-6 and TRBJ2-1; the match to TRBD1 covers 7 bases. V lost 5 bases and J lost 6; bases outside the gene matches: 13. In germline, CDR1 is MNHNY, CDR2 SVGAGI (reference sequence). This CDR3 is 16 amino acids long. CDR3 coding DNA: TGTGCCAGCAGTCCCTCCGAGACAGGGTATGCCAATGAGCAGTTCTTC. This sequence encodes CASSPSETGYANEQFF.

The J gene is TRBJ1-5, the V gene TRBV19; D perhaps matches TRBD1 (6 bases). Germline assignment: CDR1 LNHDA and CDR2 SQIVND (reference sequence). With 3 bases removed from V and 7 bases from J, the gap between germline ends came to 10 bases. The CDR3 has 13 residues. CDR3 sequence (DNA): TGTGCCAGTAGTATTGGGCAGGGGCAGCCCCAGCATTTT. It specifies CASSIGQGQPQHF.

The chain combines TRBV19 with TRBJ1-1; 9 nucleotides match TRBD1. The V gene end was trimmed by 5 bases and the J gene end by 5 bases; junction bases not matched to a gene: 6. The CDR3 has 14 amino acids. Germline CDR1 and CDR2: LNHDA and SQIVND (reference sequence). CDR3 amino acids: CASSFGTGFTEAFF. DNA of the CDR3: TGTGCCAGTAGTTTCGGGACAGGGTTTACTGAAGCTTTCTTT.

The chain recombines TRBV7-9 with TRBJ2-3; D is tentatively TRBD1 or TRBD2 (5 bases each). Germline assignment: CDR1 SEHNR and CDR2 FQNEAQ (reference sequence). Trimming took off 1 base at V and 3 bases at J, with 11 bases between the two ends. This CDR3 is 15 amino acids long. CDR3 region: CASSLVVGETDTQYF. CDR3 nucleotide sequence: TGTGCCAGCAGCTTAGTGGTGGGGGAGACAGATACGCAGTATTTT. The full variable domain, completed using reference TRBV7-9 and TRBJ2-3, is DTGVSQNPRHKITKRGQNVTFRCDPISEHNRLYWYRQTLGQGPEFLTYFQNEAQLEKSRLLSDRFSAERPKGSFSTLEIQRTEQGDSAMYLCASSLVVGETDTQYFGPGTRLTVL.

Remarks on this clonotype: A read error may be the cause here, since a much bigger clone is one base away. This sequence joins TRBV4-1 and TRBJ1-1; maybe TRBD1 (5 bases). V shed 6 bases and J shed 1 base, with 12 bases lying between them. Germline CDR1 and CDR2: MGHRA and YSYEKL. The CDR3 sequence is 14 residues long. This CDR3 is CASRLPRGNTEAFF. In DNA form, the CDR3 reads TGCGCCAGCAGACTACCGAGGGGGAACACTGAAGCTTTCTTT.

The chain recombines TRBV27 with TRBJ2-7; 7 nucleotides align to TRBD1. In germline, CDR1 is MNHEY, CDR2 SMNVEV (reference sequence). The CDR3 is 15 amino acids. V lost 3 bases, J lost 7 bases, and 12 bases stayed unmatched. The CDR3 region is CASSFSTGPSMEQYF. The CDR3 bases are TGTGCCAGCAGTTTCTCGACAGGGCCCTCTATGGAGCAGTACTTC.

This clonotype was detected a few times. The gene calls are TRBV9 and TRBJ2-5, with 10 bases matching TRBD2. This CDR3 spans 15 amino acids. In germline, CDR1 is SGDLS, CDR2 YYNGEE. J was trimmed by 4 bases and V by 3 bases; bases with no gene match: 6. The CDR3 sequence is CASSAAGGVGETQYF. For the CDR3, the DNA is TGTGCCAGCAGCGCAGCGGGGGGGGTCGGAGAGACCCAGTACTTC.

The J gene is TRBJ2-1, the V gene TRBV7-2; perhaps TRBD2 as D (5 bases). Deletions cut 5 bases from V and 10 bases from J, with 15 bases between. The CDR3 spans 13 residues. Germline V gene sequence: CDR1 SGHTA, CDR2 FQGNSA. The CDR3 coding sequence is TGTGCCAGCAGCCTTCGGACTGCATACGAGCAGTTCTTC. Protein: CASSLRTAYEQFF.

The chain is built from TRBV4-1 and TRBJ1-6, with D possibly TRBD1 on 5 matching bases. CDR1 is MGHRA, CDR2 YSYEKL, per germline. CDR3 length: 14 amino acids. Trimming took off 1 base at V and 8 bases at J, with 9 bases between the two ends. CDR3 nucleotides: TGCGCCAGCAGCCAAGGCTCGGGGGATTCACCCCTCCACTTT. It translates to CASSQGSGDSPLHF.

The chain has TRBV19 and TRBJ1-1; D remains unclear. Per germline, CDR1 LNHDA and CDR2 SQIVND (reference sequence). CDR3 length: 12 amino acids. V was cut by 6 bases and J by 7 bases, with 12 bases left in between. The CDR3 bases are TGTGCCAGTAGATACGGGGAAGTTGAAGCTTTCTTT. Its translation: CASRYGEVEAFF.

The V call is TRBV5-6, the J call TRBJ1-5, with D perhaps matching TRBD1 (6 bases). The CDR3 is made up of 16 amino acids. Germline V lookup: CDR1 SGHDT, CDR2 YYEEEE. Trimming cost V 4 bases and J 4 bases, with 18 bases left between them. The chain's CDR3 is CASSQFKTGLNQPQHF. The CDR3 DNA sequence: TGTGCCAGCAGCCAATTCAAGACAGGCTTAAATCAGCCCCAGCATTTT. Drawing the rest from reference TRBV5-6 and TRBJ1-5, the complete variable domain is DAGVTQSPTHLIKTRGQQVTLRCSPKSGHDTVSWYQQALGQGPQFIFQYYEEEERQRGNFPDRFSGHQFPNYSSELNVNALLLGDSALYLCASSQFKTGLNQPQHFGDGTRLSIL.

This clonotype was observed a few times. As DNA, the CDR3 is TGTGCCATCAGTGAGTCAGTTTTGGGGGCGGAAGCTTTCTTT. It is translated as CAISESVLGAEAFF. The rearrangement joins TRBV10-3 to TRBJ1-1, with D tentatively TRBD1 (6 bases). This CDR3 has 14 residues. The germline gives CDR1 ENHRY, CDR2 SYGVKD. Between the trimmed V and J ends, which lost 0 bases and 8 bases, there was a span of 13 bases.

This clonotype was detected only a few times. In DNA form, the CDR3 reads TGTGCCAGCAGCCTTCGACAGGGAGGCACTGAAGCTTTCTTT. Encoded protein: CASSLRQGGTEAFF. The rearrangement uses TRBV5-5 and TRBJ1-1; TRBD1 matches at 7 bases. Per the germline V gene, CDR1 is SGHKS and CDR2 is YYEKEE (reference sequence). V was pared by 4 bases and J by 4 bases, with 7 bases of the junction left unmatched. The CDR3 contains 14 residues.

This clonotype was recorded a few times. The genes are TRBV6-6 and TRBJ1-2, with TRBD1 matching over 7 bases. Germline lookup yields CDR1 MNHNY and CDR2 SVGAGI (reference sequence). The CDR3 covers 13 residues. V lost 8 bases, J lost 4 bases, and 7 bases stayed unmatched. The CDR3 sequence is CASGGQGGYGYTF. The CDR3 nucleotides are TGTGCCAGCGGAGGGCAGGGGGGCTATGGCTACACCTTC.

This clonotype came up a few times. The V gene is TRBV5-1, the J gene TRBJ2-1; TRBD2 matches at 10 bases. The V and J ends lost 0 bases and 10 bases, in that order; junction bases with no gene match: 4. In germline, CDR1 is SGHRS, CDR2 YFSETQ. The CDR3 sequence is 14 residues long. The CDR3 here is CASSLGLAGEEQFF. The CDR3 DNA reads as TGCGCCAGCAGCTTGGGTCTAGCGGGGGAAGAGCAGTTCTTC.

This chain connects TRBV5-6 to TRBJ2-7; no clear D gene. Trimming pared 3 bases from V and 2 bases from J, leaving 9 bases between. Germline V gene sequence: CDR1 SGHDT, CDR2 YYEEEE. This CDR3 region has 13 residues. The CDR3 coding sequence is TGTGCCAGCAGCTCCGATAGCCCCTACGAGCAGTACTTC. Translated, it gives CASSSDSPYEQYF.

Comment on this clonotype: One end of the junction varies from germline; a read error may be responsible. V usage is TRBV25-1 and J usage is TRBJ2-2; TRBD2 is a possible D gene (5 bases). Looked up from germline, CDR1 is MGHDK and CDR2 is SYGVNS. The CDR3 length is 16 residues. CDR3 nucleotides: TGTGCCAGCAGTGAATTGACGGGAATGAACACCAGGGAGCTGTTTTTT. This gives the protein CASSELTGMNTRELFF. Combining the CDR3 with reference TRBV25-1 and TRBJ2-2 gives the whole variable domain EADIYQTPRYLVIGTGKKITLECSQTMGHDKMYWYQQDPGMELHLIHYSYGVNSTEKGDLSSESTVSRIRTEHFPLTLESARPSHTSQYLCASSELTGMNTRELFFGEGSRLTVL.

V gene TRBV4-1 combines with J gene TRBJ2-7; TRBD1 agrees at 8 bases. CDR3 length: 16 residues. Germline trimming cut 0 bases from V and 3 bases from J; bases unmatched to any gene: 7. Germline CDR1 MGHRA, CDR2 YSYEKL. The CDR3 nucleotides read TGCGCCAGCAGCCAAGAAGAAGTAGGACAGGGCTACGAGCAGTACTTC. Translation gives CASSQEEVGQGYEQYF.

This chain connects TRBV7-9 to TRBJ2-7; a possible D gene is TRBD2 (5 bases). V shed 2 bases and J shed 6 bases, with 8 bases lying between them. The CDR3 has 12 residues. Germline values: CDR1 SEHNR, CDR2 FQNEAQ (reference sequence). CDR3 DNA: TGTGCCAGCAGCTTATCTGGGAGCGAGCAGTACTTC. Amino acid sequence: CASSLSGSEQYF.

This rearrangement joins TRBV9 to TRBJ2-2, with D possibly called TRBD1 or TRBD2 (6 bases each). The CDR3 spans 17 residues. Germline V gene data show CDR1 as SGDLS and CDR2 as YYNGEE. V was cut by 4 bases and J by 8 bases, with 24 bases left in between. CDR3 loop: CASSPLTSLFRGGELFF. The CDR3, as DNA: TGTGCCAGCAGCCCTCTCACTAGCCTCTTCAGGGGAGGGGAGCTGTTTTTT.

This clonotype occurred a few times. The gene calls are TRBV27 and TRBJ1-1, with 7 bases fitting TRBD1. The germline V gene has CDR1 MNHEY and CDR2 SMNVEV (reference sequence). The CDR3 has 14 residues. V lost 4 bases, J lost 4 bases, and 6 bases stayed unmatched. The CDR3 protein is CASSSGPGGTEAFF. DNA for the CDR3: TGTGCCAGCAGTTCGGGACCAGGGGGCACTGAAGCTTTCTTT.

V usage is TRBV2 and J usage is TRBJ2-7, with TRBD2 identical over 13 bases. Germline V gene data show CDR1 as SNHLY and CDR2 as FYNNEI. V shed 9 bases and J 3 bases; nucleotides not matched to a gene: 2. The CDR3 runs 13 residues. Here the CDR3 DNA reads TGTGCCAGTCGGACTAGCGGGAGCTACGAGCAGTACTTC. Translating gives CASRTSGSYEQYF.

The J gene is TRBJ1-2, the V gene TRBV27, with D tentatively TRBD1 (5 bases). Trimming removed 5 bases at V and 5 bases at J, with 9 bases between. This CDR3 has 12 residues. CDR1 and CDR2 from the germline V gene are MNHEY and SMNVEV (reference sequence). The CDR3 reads CASSGGRYGYTF. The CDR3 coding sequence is TGTGCCAGCAGTGGGGGAAGGTATGGCTACACCTTC.

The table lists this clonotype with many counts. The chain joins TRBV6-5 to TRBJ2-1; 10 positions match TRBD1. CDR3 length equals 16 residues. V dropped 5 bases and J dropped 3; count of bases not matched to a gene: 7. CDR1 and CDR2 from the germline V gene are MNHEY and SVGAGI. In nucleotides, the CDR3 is TGTGCCAGCAGTCCCGGAGGACAGGGGGGCTACAATGAGCAGTTCTTC. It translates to CASSPGGQGGYNEQFF.

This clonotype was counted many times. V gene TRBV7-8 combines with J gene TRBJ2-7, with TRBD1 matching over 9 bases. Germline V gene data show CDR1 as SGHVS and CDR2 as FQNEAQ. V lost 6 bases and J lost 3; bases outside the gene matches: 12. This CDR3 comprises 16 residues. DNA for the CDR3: TGTGCCAGCAGGGGGGGACAGGGTGAGGATTTCTACGAGCAGTACTTC. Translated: CASRGGQGEDFYEQYF.